Described below is a single T cell receptor (beta chain) sequence and its context. Its specificity is not known. RNA extraction and reverse transcription yielded cDNA as sequencing template. Sequencing was performed with immunoSEQ multiplex PCR; in TCRdb, only in-frame clones are kept and a portion is missing. The sample has roughly 220,000 clones; about two fifths are singletons. The treatment denotes: oral pan-JAK inhibitor, 5-10 mg twice daily. These data belong to a study of CD8+ T cells in alopecia areata. Study findings and constraints: Mouse data revealed clearer TCR sharing than patient data did, a gap possibly tied to HLA.

Germline trimming cut 0 bases from V and 8 bases from J; bases unmatched to any gene: 6. Germline CDR1 is SGHRS and CDR2 is YFSETQ. The CDR3 is 15 amino acids. Material: CD4+ T cells sorted from blood, obtained at roughly week 30, from a patient treated with tofacitinib. This TCR derives from a human donor with alopecia areata. The chain carries TRBV5-1 and TRBJ2-1, with 9 bases that match TRBD1. The chain's CDR3 is CASSLGTGAFDEQFF. In nucleotides, the CDR3 is TGCGCCAGCAGCTTGGGGACAGGGGCTTTCGATGAGCAGTTCTTC.